These T cell receptor beta chains were read from a single sample in a study of T cells after yellow fever vaccination. TCRdb ran MiXCR on the 5' RACE reads and lists one entry per CDR3 protein. The sample records approximately 250,000 distinct CDR3 sequences, more than 3.5% being singletons. This sample comprised PBMCs, obtained 15 days after the yellow fever booster vaccination. These receptors were taken from a man between 18 and 29 years old who received the YFV17D yellow fever vaccine. Both conserved end residues are part of each CDR3. A D gene is named only where the DNA matches it firmly. For some rows the clone size is stated as once, few or many, or as a class when expanded; others skip it.

J,length,D,V,size,CDR3,DNA
TRBJ2-1,19,TRBD2,TRBV5-1,NA,CASSLLGAGGPGTYNEQFF,TGCGCCAGCAGCCTCCTCGGAGCGGGGGGGCCTGGGACCTACAATGAGCAGTTCTTC
TRBJ2-1,13,TRBD2,TRBV20-1,many,CSATTSGANEQFF,TGCAGTGCAACGACTAGCGGAGCGAATGAGCAGTTCTTC
TRBJ2-2,16,NA,TRBV11-3,NA,CASSPGASGNTGELFF,TGTGCCAGCAGCCCAGGGGCTAGCGGAAACACCGGGGAGCTGTTTTTT
TRBJ2-5,16,NA,TRBV7-3,many,CASSLTGGHRQETQYF,TGTGCCAGCAGCTTAACTGGAGGGCACCGCCAAGAGACCCAGTACTTC
TRBJ1-6,14,NA,TRBV11-2,many,CASSFYGSNSPLHF,TGTGCCAGCAGCTTTTACGGGTCGAACTCACCCCTCCACTTT
TRBJ1-5,14,NA,TRBV7-8,many,CASSLTWKEQPQHF,TGTGCCAGCAGCTTAACGTGGAAGGAACAGCCCCAGCATTTT
TRBJ2-1,16,TRBD2,TRBV5-1,many,CASSQGTSQRIDEQFF,TGCGCCAGCAGCCAGGGGACTAGCCAAAGAATAGATGAGCAGTTCTTC
TRBJ2-2,15,NA,TRBV7-6,many,CASSPTAVNTGELFF,TGTGCCAGCAGCCCGACCGCGGTGAACACCGGGGAGCTGTTTTTT
TRBJ2-5,15,NA,TRBV4-3,many,CASSQDLRHLETQYF,TGCGCCAGCAGCCAAGATCTCCGTCACCTCGAGACCCAGTACTTC
TRBJ2-7,13,NA,TRBV12-3/TRBV12-4,NA,CASSTRTTYEQYF,TGTGCCAGCAGTACCCGGACCACCTACGAGCAGTACTTC
TRBJ1-1,13,NA,TRBV20-1,many,CSAYNTGTTEAFF,TGCAGTGCTTATAACACAGGGACCACTGAAGCTTTCTTT
TRBJ2-7,14,NA,TRBV7-6,many,CASSLEQDRYEQYF,TGTGCCAGCAGCTTAGAGCAGGATCGGTACGAGCAGTACTTC
TRBJ2-7,14,TRBD1,TRBV12-3/TRBV12-4,many,CASTATGGKHEQYF,TGTGCCAGCACTGCGACAGGGGGAAAACACGAGCAGTACTTC
TRBJ1-1,10,NA,TRBV30,many,CAWSGEQYNF,TGTGCCTGGAGCGGTGAACAGTACAACTTT
TRBJ1-5,19,NA,TRBV5-6,NA,CASSSTRVGQSLSNQPQHF,TGTGCCAGCAGCTCAACCCGAGTGGGGCAGTCACTTAGCAATCAGCCCCAGCATTTT